This TCR beta chain was captured by sequencing in a study of T cells in Graves' hyperthyroidism and ophthalmopathy. Authors of the study amplified TCR beta CDR3 regions from RNA transcripts. The primer set for the first-round RT-PCR of the TCR CDR3 was HTBI. MiXCR, run by TCRdb on the multiplex PCR reads, gives a single entry per CDR3 protein. The table lists approximately 520,000 distinct CDR3 sequences, less than 25% of them singletons, with approximately 26% in the top ten. Germline CDR1 is LNHDA and CDR2 is SQIVND (reference sequence). The CDR3 is 13 residues long. Deletions cut 6 bases from V and 1 base from J, with 9 bases between. Patients between 18 and 65 years old had hyperthyroidism, newly diagnosed and lasting under 2 months. Patients having uncontrolled infection, another autoimmune disease, pregnancy or lactation were not included.

This TCR was recovered from a man aged 18 to 35 with Graves' hyperthyroidism. This chain connects TRBV19 to TRBJ1-1; no reliable D call. Sequencing input: blood. The CDR3 here is CASSQQRNTEAFF. In nucleotides, the CDR3 is TGTGCCAGTAGCCAACAGAGGAACACTGAAGCTTTCTTT.